This paragraph covers one TCR beta chain sequence. The data are from a study of blood T cell repertoires in COVID-19. At the level of the study: Samples taken during acute and convalescent COVID-19 were collected in the United States, Italy and Spain. T cells, B-cell-depleted T cells, or PBMCs supplied cDNA or gDNA.

Sequenced by immunoSEQ multiplex PCR; TCRdb stores in-frame clones only, minus some. Counted here are approximately 200,000 clones, about 82% occurring once; the ten biggest clones make up around 9.3%. The CDR3 consists of 19 residues. J gave up 0 bases and V 5 bases, and 17 bases lay outside the gene matches. CDR1 is SGHTA and CDR2 is FQGNSA in the germline V gene. The clonotype comes from a woman older than 75 with acute or convalescent COVID-19. The specimen was peripheral blood. This rearrangement joins TRBV7-2 to TRBJ2-7; TRBD1 matches at 9 bases. The CDR3 protein is CASSRQTGGFPDLSYEQYF. DNA of the CDR3: TGTGCCAGCAGCAGACAGACAGGGGGGTTCCCGGATCTCTCCTACGAGCAGTACTTC.